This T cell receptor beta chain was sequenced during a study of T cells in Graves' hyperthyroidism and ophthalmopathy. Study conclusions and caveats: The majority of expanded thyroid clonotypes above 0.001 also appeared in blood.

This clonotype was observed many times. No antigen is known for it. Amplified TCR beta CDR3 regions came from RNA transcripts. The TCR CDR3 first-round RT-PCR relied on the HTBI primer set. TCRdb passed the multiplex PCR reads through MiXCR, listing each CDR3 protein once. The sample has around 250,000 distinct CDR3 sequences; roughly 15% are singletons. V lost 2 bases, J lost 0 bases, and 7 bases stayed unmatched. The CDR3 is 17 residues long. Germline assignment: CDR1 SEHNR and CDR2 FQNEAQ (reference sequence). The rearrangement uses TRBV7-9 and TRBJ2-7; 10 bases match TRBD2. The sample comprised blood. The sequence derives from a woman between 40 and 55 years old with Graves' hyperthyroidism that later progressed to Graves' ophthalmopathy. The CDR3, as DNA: TGTGCCAGCAGCTTATCAGCGGGGGGGGAGGGCTCCTACGAGCAGTACTTC. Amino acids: CASSLSAGGEGSYEQYF.